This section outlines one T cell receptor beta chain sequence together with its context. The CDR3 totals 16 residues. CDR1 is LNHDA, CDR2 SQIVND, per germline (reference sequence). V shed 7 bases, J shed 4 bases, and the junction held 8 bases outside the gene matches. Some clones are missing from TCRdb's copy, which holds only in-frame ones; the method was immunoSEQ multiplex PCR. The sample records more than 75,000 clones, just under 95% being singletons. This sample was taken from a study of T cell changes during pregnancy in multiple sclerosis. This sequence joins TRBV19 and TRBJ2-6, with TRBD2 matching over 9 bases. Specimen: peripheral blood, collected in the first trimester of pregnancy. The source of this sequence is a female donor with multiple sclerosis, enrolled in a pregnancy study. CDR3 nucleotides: TGTGCCAGTACTCCCGCGGGGGGGGCCGGGGCCAACGTCCTGACTTTC. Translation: CASTPAGGAGANVLTF.